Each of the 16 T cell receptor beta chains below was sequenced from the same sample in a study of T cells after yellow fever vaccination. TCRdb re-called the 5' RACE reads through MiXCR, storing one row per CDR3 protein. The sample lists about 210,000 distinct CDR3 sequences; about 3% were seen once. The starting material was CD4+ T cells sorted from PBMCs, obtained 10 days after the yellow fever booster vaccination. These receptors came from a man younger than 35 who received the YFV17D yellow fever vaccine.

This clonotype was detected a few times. The CDR3 DNA reads as TGTGCCAGCAGCTTCGAGGTCTCTGGGGCCAACGTCCTGACTTTC. Its translation: CASSFEVSGANVLTF. This chain uses TRBV7-2 with TRBJ2-6, with D uncertain. The CDR3 length is 15 residues. Trimming stripped 3 bases from V and 0 bases from J, with 6 bases between. Looked up from germline, CDR1 is SGHTA and CDR2 is FQGNSA.

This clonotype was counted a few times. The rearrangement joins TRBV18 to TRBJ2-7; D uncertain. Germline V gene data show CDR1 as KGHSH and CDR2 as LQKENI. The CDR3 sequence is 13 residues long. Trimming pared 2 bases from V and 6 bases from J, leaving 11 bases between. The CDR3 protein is CASSPGSGSEQYV. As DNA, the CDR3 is TGTGCCAGCTCACCAGGTTCAGGTTCCGAGCAGTACGTC.

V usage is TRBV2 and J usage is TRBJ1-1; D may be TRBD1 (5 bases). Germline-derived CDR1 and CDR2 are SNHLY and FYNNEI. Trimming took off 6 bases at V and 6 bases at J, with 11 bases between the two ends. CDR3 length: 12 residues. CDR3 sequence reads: CASRGDGAEAFF. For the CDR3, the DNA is TGTGCCAGCAGGGGGGATGGGGCTGAAGCTTTCTTT.

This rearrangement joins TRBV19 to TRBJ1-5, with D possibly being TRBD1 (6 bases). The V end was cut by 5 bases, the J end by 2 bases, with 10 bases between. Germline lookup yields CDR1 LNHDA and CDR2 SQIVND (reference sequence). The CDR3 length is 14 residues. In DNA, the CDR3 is TGTGCCAGTAGTGCGGGGGGGCGCAATCAGCCCCAGCATTTT. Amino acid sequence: CASSAGGRNQPQHF. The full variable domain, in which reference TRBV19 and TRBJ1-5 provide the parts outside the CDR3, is DGGITQSPKYLFRKEGQNVTLSCEQNLNHDAMYWYRQDPGQGLRLIYYSQIVNDFQKGDIAEGYSVSREKKESFPLTVTSAQKNPTAFYLCASSAGGRNQPQHFGDGTRLSIL.

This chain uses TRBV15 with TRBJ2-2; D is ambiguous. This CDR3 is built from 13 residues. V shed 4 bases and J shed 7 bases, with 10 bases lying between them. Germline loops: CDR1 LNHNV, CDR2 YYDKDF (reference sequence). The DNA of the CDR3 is TGTGCCACCAGCAACCTGGTAAACGGGGAGCTGTTTTTT. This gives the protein CATSNLVNGELFF.

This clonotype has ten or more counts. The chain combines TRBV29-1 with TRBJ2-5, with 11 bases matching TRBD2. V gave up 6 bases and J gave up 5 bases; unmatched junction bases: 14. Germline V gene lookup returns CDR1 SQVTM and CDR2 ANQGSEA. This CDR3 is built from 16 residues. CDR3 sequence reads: CSVASRELAGAETQYF. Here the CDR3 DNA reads TGCAGCGTAGCCTCGCGGGAACTAGCGGGGGCGGAGACCCAGTACTTC.

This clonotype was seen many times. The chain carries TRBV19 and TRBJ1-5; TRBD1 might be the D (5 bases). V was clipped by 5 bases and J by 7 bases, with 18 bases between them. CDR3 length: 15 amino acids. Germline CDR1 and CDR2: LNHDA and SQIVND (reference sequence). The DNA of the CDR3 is TGTGCCAGTAGTCCCTGGGGGGGAAGCGGCCAGCCCCAGCATTTT. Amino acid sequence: CASSPWGGSGQPQHF.

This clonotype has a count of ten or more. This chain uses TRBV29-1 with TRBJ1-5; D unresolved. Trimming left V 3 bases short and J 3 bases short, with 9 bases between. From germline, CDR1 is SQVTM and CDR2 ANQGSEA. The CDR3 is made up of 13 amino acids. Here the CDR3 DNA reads TGCAGCGTTGAGGCAGGTTACAATCAGCCCCAGCATTTT. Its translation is CSVEAGYNQPQHF.

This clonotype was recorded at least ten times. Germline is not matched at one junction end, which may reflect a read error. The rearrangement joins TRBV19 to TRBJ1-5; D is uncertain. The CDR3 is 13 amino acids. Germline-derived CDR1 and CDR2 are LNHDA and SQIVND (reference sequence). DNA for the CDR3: TGTGCCAGTAGTATAGATCGCAAGCAGCCCCAGCATTTT. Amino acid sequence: CASSIDRKQPQHF.

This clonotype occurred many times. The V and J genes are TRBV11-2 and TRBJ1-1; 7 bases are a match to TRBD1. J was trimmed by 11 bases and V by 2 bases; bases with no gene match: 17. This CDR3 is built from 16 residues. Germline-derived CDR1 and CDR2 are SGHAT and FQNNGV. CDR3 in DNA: TGTGCCAGCAGCTTAACGCAGGGGGGCTCTAGGGCTCCTGCTTTCTTT. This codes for CASSLTQGGSRAPAFF.

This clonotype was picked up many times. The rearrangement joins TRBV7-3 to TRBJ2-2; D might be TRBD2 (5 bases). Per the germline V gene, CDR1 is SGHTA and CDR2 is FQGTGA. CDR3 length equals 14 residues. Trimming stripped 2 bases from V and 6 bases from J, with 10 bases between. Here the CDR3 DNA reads TGTGCCAGCAGCTTACCGGGGAGAGCCGGGGAGCTGTTTTTT. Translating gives CASSLPGRAGELFF.

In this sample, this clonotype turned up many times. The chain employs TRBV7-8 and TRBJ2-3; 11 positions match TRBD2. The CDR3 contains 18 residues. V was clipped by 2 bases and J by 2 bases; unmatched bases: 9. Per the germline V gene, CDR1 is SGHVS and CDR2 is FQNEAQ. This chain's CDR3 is CASSLPVAGGPDTDTQYF. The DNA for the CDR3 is TGTGCCAGCAGCTTACCCGTAGCGGGGGGGCCTGACACAGATACGCAGTATTTT.

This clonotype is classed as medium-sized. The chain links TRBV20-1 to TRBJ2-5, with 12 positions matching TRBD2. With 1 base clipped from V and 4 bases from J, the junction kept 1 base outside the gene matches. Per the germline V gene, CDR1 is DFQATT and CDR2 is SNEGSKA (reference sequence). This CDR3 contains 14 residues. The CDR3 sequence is CSARGLAGVETQYF. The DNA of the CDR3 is TGCAGTGCTAGAGGACTAGCGGGGGTAGAGACCCAGTACTTC.

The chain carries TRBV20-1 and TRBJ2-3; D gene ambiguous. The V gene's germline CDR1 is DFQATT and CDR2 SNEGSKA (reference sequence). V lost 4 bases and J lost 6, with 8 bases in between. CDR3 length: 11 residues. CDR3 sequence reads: CSAIGMDTQYF. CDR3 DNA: TGCAGTGCTATTGGAATGGATACGCAGTATTTT.

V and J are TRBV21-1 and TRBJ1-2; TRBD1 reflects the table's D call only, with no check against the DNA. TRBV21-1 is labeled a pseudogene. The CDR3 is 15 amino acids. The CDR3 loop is CASTLRDRGVCGYTF. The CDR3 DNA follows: TGTGCCAGCACTCTTCGGGACAGGGGCGTTTGTGGCTACACCTTC.

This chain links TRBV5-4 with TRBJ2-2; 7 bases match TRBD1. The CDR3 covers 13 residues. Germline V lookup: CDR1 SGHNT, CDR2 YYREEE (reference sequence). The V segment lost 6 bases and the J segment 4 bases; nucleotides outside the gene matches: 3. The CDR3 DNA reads TGTGCCAGCAACCAGGGGGTCACCGGGGAGCTGTTTTTT. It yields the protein CASNQGVTGELFF.